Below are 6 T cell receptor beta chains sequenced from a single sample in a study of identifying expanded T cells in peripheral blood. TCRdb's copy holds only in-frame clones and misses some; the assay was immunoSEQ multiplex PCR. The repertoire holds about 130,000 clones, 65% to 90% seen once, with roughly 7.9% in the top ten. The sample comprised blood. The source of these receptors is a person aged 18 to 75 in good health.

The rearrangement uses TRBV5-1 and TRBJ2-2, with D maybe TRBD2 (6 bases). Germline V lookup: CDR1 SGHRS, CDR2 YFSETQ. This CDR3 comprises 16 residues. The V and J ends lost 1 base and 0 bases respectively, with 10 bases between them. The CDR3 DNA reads TGCGCCAGCAGCTTGTCGACGGGGGCGAACACCGGGGAGCTGTTTTTT. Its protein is CASSLSTGANTGELFF.

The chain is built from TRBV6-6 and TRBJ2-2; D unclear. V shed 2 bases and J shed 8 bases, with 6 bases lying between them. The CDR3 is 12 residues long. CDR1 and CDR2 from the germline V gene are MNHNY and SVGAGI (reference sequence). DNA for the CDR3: TGTGCCAGCAGTTACGTATTAGGGGAGCTGTTTTTT. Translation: CASSYVLGELFF.

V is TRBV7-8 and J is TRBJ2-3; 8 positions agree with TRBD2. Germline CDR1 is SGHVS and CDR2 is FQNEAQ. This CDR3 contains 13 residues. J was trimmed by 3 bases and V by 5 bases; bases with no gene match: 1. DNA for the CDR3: TGTGCCAGCAGCCCGGGGGGGACAGATACGCAGTATTTT. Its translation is CASSPGGTDTQYF.

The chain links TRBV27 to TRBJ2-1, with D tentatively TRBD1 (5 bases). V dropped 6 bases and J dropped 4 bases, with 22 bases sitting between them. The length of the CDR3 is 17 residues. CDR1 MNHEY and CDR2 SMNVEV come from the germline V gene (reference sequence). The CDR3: CASSNSLGASEYNEQFF. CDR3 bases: TGTGCCAGCAGCAACTCGTTAGGGGCCTCGGAGTACAATGAGCAGTTCTTC.

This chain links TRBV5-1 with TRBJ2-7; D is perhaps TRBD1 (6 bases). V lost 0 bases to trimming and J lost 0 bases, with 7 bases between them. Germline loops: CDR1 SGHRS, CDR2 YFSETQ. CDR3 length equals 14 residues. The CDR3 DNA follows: TGCGCCAGCAGCTTGGAACAGGGCTCCTACGAGCAGTACTTC. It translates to CASSLEQGSYEQYF. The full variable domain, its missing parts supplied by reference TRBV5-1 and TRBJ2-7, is KAGVTQTPRYLIKTRGQQVTLSCSPISGHRSVSWYQQTPGQGLQFLFEYFSETQRNKGNFPGRFSGRQFSNSRSEMNVSTLELGDSALYLCASSLEQGSYEQYFGPGTRLTVT.

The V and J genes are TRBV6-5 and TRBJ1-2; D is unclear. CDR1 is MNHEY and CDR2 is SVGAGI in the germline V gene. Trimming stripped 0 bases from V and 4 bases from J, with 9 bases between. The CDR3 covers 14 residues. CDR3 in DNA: TGTGCCAGCAGTTACTCGGTCAGCGCCTATGGCTACACCTTC. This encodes CASSYSVSAYGYTF.